Detailed here is one TCR beta chain. What it binds is not known. Per germline, CDR1 SGHDN and CDR2 FVKESK. There are 16 residues in the CDR3. These data originate in a study of monozygotic twins with inflammatory bowel disease. Broader study findings: Since immunosuppressive treatments differed, patient repertoires may have gained added variability.

The TCR libraries each used total RNA (approximately 3,300 ng per library). Making cDNA involved eight separate reactions per sample. The authors ran two nested PCRs of around 15 and 10 cycles on TCRalpha and TCRbeta cDNA. TCRdb reprocessed the 5' RACE reads, keeping one entry per CDR3 protein, no DNA. The data include some 200,000 distinct CDR3 sequences; the top ten clones carry roughly 7.5%. The specimen sequenced was blood. This TCR was recovered from a human donor with ulcerative colitis or Crohn's disease, or a healthy co-twin of an affected twin (not recorded which). This sequence joins TRBV14 and TRBJ1-1. The chain's CDR3 is CASSQDLGTVGTEAFF.